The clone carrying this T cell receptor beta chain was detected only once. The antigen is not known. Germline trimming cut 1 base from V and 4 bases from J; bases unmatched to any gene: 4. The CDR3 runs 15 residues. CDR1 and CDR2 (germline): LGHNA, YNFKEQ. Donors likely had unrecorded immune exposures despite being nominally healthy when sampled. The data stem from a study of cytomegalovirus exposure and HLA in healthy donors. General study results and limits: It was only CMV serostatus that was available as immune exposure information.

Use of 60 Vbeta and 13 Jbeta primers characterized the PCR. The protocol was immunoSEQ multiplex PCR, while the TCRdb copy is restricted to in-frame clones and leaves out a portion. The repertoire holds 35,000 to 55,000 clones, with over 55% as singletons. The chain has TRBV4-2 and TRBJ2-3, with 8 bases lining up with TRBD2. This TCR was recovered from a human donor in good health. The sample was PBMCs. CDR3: CASSQVGGASDTQYF. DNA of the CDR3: TGTGCCAGCAGCCAAGTCGGGGGGGCCTCAGATACGCAGTATTTT.